The sequence of this T cell receptor (beta chain) was determined in a study of cytomegalovirus exposure and HLA in healthy donors. Study-wide points: The study flagged about 160 TCR beta chains as cytomegalovirus-associated. When a later analysis compared HLA-associated TCR beta chains with equally common others, the HLA-associated chains turned out to be more clonally expanded and to have lower generation probabilities. When presence/absence was analysed, sequencing depth was taken to be roughly uniform across donors.

Remarks on this clone: The antigen is unknown.

Both 60 Vbeta primers and 13 Jbeta primers went into the PCR. The table came from immunoSEQ multiplex PCR; TCRdb's copy has only in-frame clones and leaves some out. The sample carries around 190,000 clones, about 82% recorded once. There are 12 residues in the CDR3. Trimming stripped 0 bases from V and 9 bases from J, with 8 bases between. Germline CDR1 is GTSNPN and CDR2 is SVGIG (reference sequence). The chain uses TRBV30 and TRBJ2-2; TRBD1 is a possible D gene (5 bases). The origin of this receptor is a woman aged 45 to 65 in good health and CMV-seronegative. The source material was PBMCs. The CDR3 DNA is TGTGCCTGGAGTGTGGGGCTGCGGGAGCTGTTTTTT. Its translation is CAWSVGLRELFF.